The TCR beta chain described here comes from a study of identical twins. TCRdb independently ran MiXCR on the 5' RACE reads; one entry per CDR3 protein. The sample shows about 470,000 distinct CDR3 sequences, approximately 25% of them seen only once. The CDR3 length is 12 residues. Between the trimmed V and J ends, which lost 4 bases and 10 bases, there was a span of 13 bases. The data were also submitted as part of a second study, on T cells expressing NK-cell markers.

This TCR came from a woman aged 18-29 years in good health. The sequenced sample was CD4+ T cells sorted from blood. V is TRBV12-3 or TRBV12-4 and J is TRBJ1-1; D remains unclear. CDR3 sequence reads: CASSYEHFGAFF. Written as DNA, the CDR3 is TGTGCCAGCAGTTATGAGCACTTTGGAGCTTTCTTT.